The 25 T cell receptor beta chains given below trace back to one sample, sequenced in a study of CD8 T cells in Susac syndrome. The authors reverse transcribed 0.5 to 1 ug RNA with random hexamers. In TCRdb, the immunoSEQ multiplex PCR reads were re-called with MiXCR into one record per CDR3 protein. Of 140,000 or so distinct CDR3 sequences listed, about 95% were seen once; the top ten hold over 0.095%. The source material was CD4+ T cells from PBMCs. The receptors were sampled from a human donor with multiple sclerosis.

The chain couples TRBV7-3 to TRBJ2-2, with D maybe TRBD1 (5 bases). The CDR3 totals 15 residues. CDR1 is SGHTA, CDR2 FQGTGA, per germline. V was trimmed by 4 bases and J by 4 bases, leaving 13 bases between them. The CDR3 DNA follows: TGTGCCAGCAGCTCCCTCGACAGCAGCACCGGGGAGCTGTTTTTT. It yields the protein CASSSLDSSTGELFF. Supplemented by reference TRBV7-3 and TRBJ2-2, the full variable domain reads GAGVSQTPSNKVTEKGKYVELRCDPISGHTALYWYRQSLGQGPEFLIYFQGTGAADDSGLPNDRFFAVRPEGSVSTLKIQRTERGDSAVYLCASSSLDSSTGELFFGEGSRLTVL.

This clonotype was counted a single time. V and J are TRBV30 and TRBJ1-2, with 7 bases lining up with TRBD1. Germline assignment: CDR1 GTSNPN and CDR2 SVGIG (reference sequence). The CDR3 has 11 amino acids. The trim removed 4 bases at V and 7 bases at J, leaving 3 bases unmatched. The CDR3 region is CAWMQGGGYTF. The CDR3 bases are TGTGCCTGGATGCAGGGGGGTGGCTACACCTTC.

The chain uses TRBV30 and TRBJ1-6; D may be TRBD1 (6 bases). The germline gives CDR1 GTSNPN, CDR2 SVGIG (reference sequence). There are 14 residues in the CDR3. V was cut by 0 bases and J by 7 bases, with 10 bases left in between. The CDR3: CAWSVSRGNSPLHF. Here the CDR3 DNA reads TGTGCCTGGAGTGTTTCCAGGGGCAATTCACCCCTCCACTTT.

V usage is TRBV20-1 and J usage is TRBJ2-4; D not resolved. Trimming left V 6 bases short and J 5 bases short, with 17 bases between. The CDR3 sequence is 14 residues long. The germline gives CDR1 DFQATT, CDR2 SNEGSKA (reference sequence). Here the CDR3 DNA reads TGCAGTGCCCGGACCCCCCGTCCCCAAAACATTCAGTACTTC. Translated: CSARTPRPQNIQYF.

The DNA of the CDR3 is TGCAGTGTGGCCCGGCTGGCTCAGCCCCAGCATTTT. The encoded protein is CSVARLAQPQHF. The genes are TRBV20-1 and TRBJ1-5, with D unclear. The CDR3 has 12 residues. Trimming shortened V by 7 bases and J by 6 bases, and 13 bases separated the two germline ends. Per the germline V gene, CDR1 is DFQATT and CDR2 is SNEGSKA (reference sequence).

This rearrangement joins TRBV20-1 to TRBJ1-1, with D possibly TRBD1 on 5 matching bases. Germline CDR1 and CDR2: DFQATT and SNEGSKA (reference sequence). V was pared by 5 bases and J by 8 bases, with 18 bases between. CDR3 length: 13 residues. The chain's CDR3 is CSAEDPGRTEAFF. The CDR3 nucleotides read TGCAGTGCTGAAGACCCGGGACGTACGGAAGCTTTCTTT.

The chain links TRBV6-5 to TRBJ1-2, with TRBD1 matching 7 bases. Germline CDR1 reads MNHEY; CDR2 reads SVGAGI. Germline trimming cut 8 bases from V and 2 bases from J; bases unmatched to any gene: 11. This CDR3 has 15 residues. The CDR3: CASGVRGLRNYGYTF. In DNA, the CDR3 is TGTGCCAGCGGGGTCAGGGGGTTGCGCAACTATGGCTACACCTTC.

This chain uses TRBV10-3 with TRBJ1-2; no reliable D call. Trimming shortened V by 6 bases and J by 2 bases, and 10 bases separated the two germline ends. The V gene's germline CDR1 is ENHRY and CDR2 SYGVKD. This CDR3 is 13 amino acids long. The CDR3 is CAIRPAGNYGYTF. In DNA, the CDR3 is TGTGCCATCAGGCCCGCGGGCAACTATGGCTACACCTTC.

V usage is TRBV12-3 or TRBV12-4 and J usage is TRBJ1-6; 7 nucleotides line up with TRBD1. Losses at the gene ends were 5 bases for V and 5 bases for J; bases not matched to a gene: 6. The length of the CDR3 is 15 residues. CDR3 sequence (DNA): TGTGCCAGCAGTGGGGACAGAACTGATAATTCACCCCTCCACTTT. Translating it yields CASSGDRTDNSPLHF.

The chain recombines TRBV27 with TRBJ2-4; D gene unclear. CDR1 and CDR2 (germline): MNHEY, SMNVEV (reference sequence). The V end lost 5 bases, the J end lost 2 bases, and 4 bases lay between the germline ends. CDR3 length equals 12 residues. The CDR3 nucleotides read TGTGCCAGCAGTCCTACCAAAAACATTCAGTACTTC. Residues: CASSPTKNIQYF.

The rearrangement links TRBV9 to TRBJ2-7; TRBD2 matches 9 bases. Germline V gene sequence: CDR1 SGDLS, CDR2 YYNGEE. The CDR3 loop spans 15 amino acids. V trimming: 0 bases; J trimming: 5 bases; junction bases outside the gene matches: 6. The CDR3 spells CASSVGGTSPHEQYF. The CDR3 DNA is TGTGCCAGCAGCGTAGGAGGGACTAGCCCCCACGAGCAGTACTTC.

The rearrangement uses TRBV28 and TRBJ1-1; a weak D match, TRBD1 (5 bases). Trimming shortened V by 6 bases and J by 9 bases, and 14 bases separated the two germline ends. The CDR3 is made up of 12 amino acids. CDR1 and CDR2 from the germline V gene are MDHEN and SYDVKM. In nucleotides, the CDR3 is TGTGCCAGCAGGGCCGGGACCGGGAAAGCTTTCTTT. Its protein is CASRAGTGKAFF. The full variable domain, rest sourced from reference TRBV28 and TRBJ1-1, is DVKVTQSSRYLVKRTGEKVFLECVQDMDHENMFWYRQDPGLGLRLIYFSYDVKMKEKGDIPEGYSVSREKKERFSLILESASTNQTSMYLCASRAGTGKAFFGQGTRLTVV.

V is TRBV25-1 and J is TRBJ1-3, with D unclear. This CDR3 is built from 14 residues. The ends were cut back, 4 bases at V and 0 bases at J, with 7 bases in the middle. Germline V CDR1 and CDR2: MGHDK, SYGVNS. DNA of the CDR3: TGTGCCAGCAGTGTGGGAATCTCTGGAAACACCATATATTTT. This translates into CASSVGISGNTIYF. Complete variable domain (other parts from reference TRBV25-1 and TRBJ1-3): EADIYQTPRYLVIGTGKKITLECSQTMGHDKMYWYQQDPGMELHLIHYSYGVNSTEKGDLSSESTVSRIRTEHFPLTLESARPSHTSQYLCASSVGISGNTIYFGEGSWLTVV.

The V gene is TRBV29-1, the J gene TRBJ2-5; D is possibly TRBD2 (6 bases). V was cut by 8 bases and J by 4 bases, with 11 bases left in between. There are 11 residues in the CDR3. Germline CDR1 reads SQVTM; CDR2 reads ANQGSEA. The CDR3 DNA reads TGCAGCCCCCGGCGGGGAGAGACCCAGTACTTC. As protein: CSPRRGETQYF.

The V gene is TRBV7-9, the J gene TRBJ2-7, with 8 bases aligning to TRBD2. The CDR3 runs to 16 residues. Trimming at V came to 3 bases and at J to 6 bases, leaving 13 bases not matched to a gene. Germline lookup yields CDR1 SEHNR and CDR2 FQNEAQ (reference sequence). The CDR3 DNA reads as TGTGCCAGCAGCTTCGTTCCGGGACTAGAAGCGCCCGAGCAGTACTTC. Translating it yields CASSFVPGLEAPEQYF.

The chain recombines TRBV6-5 with TRBJ1-2, with a weak D call TRBD1 (5 bases). V was shortened by 6 bases and J by 4 bases, with 12 bases between the two germline ends. The CDR3 runs to 13 residues. Germline loops: CDR1 MNHEY, CDR2 SVGAGI. The CDR3 DNA reads TGTGCCAGCAGACGACCGGGGACCTATGGCTACACCTTC. Protein product: CASRRPGTYGYTF.

The chain combines TRBV28 with TRBJ1-2; 10 bases align to TRBD1. J was trimmed by 4 bases and V by 2 bases; bases with no gene match: 7. In germline, CDR1 is MDHEN, CDR2 SYDVKM. The CDR3 is 16 residues long. The CDR3 nucleotides are TGTGCCAGCAGTTTAGACGGGACAGGGGATTCCTATGGCTACACCTTC. Translating gives CASSLDGTGDSYGYTF.

The chain joins TRBV6-5 to TRBJ1-1; D is perhaps TRBD1 (5 bases). Germline V lookup: CDR1 MNHEY, CDR2 SVGAGI. V dropped 2 bases and J dropped 0 bases, with 16 bases sitting between them. The CDR3 covers 17 residues. CDR3 coding DNA: TGTGCCAGCAGTTACCTTCAAGTGGGGCCCATGAACACTGAAGCTTTCTTT. Translation gives CASSYLQVGPMNTEAFF.

A single count supports this clonotype. The chain uses TRBV29-1 and TRBJ2-4; weak D call: TRBD1 (5 bases). CDR3 length: 16 residues. The V gene's germline CDR1 is SQVTM and CDR2 ANQGSEA. V was cut by 4 bases and J by 3 bases, with 19 bases left in between. This chain's CDR3 is CSVGRIGQGGKNIQYF. In nucleotides, the CDR3 is TGCAGCGTTGGTAGGATTGGGCAGGGTGGCAAAAACATTCAGTACTTC.

The chain uses TRBV7-8 and TRBJ2-7, with a possible D match to TRBD2 (6 bases). The V gene's germline CDR1 is SGHVS and CDR2 FQNEAQ. This CDR3 region has 16 residues. Trimming pared 5 bases from V and 3 bases from J, leaving 20 bases between. This CDR3 reads CASSPGGWERSYEQYF. In DNA form, the CDR3 reads TGTGCCAGCAGCCCTGGGGGGTGGGAGAGGAGCTACGAGCAGTACTTC.

This chain links TRBV28 with TRBJ2-5, with TRBD1 matching over 11 bases. The CDR3 spans 14 residues. Germline loops: CDR1 MDHEN, CDR2 SYDVKM. Trimming removed 10 bases from V and 5 bases from J; junction bases left unmatched: 9. The CDR3 is CATHRTGGRETQYF. The CDR3 nucleotides read TGTGCCACCCACCGGACAGGGGGCCGGGAGACCCAGTACTTC.

V and J are TRBV20-1 and TRBJ1-1; TRBD1 might be the D (5 bases). The CDR3 sequence is 14 residues long. Trimming cost V 6 bases and J 2 bases, with 16 bases left between them. Germline V gene lookup returns CDR1 DFQATT and CDR2 SNEGSKA (reference sequence). The CDR3 sequence: CSAPRQSFNTEAFF. In nucleotides, the CDR3 is TGCAGTGCCCCAAGACAGTCTTTCAACACTGAAGCTTTCTTT.

The chain links TRBV7-2 to TRBJ1-1; D may be TRBD1 (5 bases). CDR1 is SGHTA, CDR2 FQGNSA, per germline. There are 14 residues in the CDR3. V was trimmed by 3 bases and J by 1 base, leaving 9 bases between them. The CDR3 DNA is TGTGCCAGCAGCTTCTCAGGGAGGAACACTGAAGCTTTCTTT. Translated, it gives CASSFSGRNTEAFF.

This clonotype has more than one count but fewer than ten. The J gene is TRBJ2-5, the V gene TRBV29-1; D possibly corresponds to TRBD1 (5 bases). Germline V lookup: CDR1 SQVTM, CDR2 ANQGSEA. Trimming cost V 5 bases and J 5 bases, with 9 bases left between them. This CDR3 contains 11 residues. CDR3 nucleotide sequence: TGCAGCGTTCAGGGATTGGAGACCCAGTACTTC. Amino acids: CSVQGLETQYF.

The V gene is TRBV25-1, the J gene TRBJ1-4; TRBD1 matches 7 bases. The CDR3 is 15 amino acids. In germline, CDR1 is MGHDK, CDR2 SYGVNS. V gave up 4 bases and J gave up 0 bases; unmatched junction bases: 2. The CDR3 region has the DNA TGTGCCAGCAGTGCAGGGGGAGCAACTAATGAAAAACTGTTTTTT. Its protein product is CASSAGGATNEKLFF.